This T cell receptor (beta chain) stems from a study of cytomegalovirus exposure and HLA in healthy donors. Across the whole study: Among the roughly 400 genotyped donors, 70% to 90% were placed in the Caucasian-associated ancestry cluster. Overall study results and limits: Presence/absence analyses treated sequencing depth as roughly uniform across donors.

A multiplex PCR was run with 60 Vbeta primers and 13 Jbeta primers. Assay used: immunoSEQ multiplex PCR; TCRdb lists only in-frame clones, some missing. The data show over 150,000 clones, with about 80% seen just once and 1% held by the top ten. As for this clone: The antigen remains unidentified.

Germline values: CDR1 LGHNA, CDR2 YNFKEQ. This CDR3 comprises 18 residues. Trimming took 0 bases from V and 2 from J; bases not matched to a gene: 12. Sample: PBMCs. The chain combines TRBV4-2 with TRBJ2-5; 7 positions agree with TRBD2. This receptor was obtained from a woman between 50 and 59 years old in good health and CMV-seropositive. The CDR3 region has the DNA TGTGCCAGCAGCCAAGATGAAGTAGATGCTAGCGGTCAAGAGACCCAGTACTTC. Translating gives CASSQDEVDASGQETQYF.